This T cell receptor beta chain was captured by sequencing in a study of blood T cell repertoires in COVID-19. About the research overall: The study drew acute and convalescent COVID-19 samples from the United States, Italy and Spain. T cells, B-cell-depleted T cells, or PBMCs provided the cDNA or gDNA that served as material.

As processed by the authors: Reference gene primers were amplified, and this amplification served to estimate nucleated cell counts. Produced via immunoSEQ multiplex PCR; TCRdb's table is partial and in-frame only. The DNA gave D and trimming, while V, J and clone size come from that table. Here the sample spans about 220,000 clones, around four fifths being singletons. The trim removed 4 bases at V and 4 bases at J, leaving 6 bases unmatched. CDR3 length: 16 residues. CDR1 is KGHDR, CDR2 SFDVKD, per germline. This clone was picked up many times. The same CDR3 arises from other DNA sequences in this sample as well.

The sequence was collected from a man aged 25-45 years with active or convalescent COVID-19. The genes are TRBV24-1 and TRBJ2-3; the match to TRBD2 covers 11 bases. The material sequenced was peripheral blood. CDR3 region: CATSDPLAGGADTQYF. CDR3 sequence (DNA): TGTGCCACCAGTGACCCCCTAGCGGGAGGAGCAGATACGCAGTATTTT.